This T cell receptor (beta chain) was sequenced for a study of T cells expressing NK-cell markers (dated by TCRdb to about 2020). About the study as a whole: Three sorted T-cell subsets (CD3+CD56+NKG2C+, CD3+CD56+NKG2C- and CD3+CD56-NKG2C+) from roughly eight donors had their TCR beta-chain repertoires profiled. Among the eight sequenced donors, seven were HCMV-seropositive and one was HCMV-seronegative. The study sequenced eight donors, all healthy volunteers chosen at random: three men and five women. Sequencing of the libraries produced 2 x 150 bp reads on Illumina HiSeq 2000/2500, MiSeq or NextSeq. The paper's findings and limits, for the study overall: Those dominant clonotypes were again the most abundant among CD3+CD56-NKG2C+ cells in four donors, at roughly 25-65%. For six donors, the dominant CD3+CD56+NKG2C+ clonotypes were among the top 10 CD8+ clonotypes and accounted for roughly 1.0-7.5% of CD8+ T cells. Whether the expanded NKG2C-expressing T cell clones were specific for HCMV antigens was left unclear.

From its cysteine to its phenylalanine, the CDR3 spans 13 amino acids. Nucleotide data are not available. For CDR1 and CDR2, the germline V gene (reference sequence) lists MNHEY and SMNVEV. Sequencing was carried out with an Illumina HiSeq 2000. TCR beta cDNA libraries were prepared using 5'RACE template switching, which introduced a universal primer site and unique molecular identifiers. cDNA synthesis was primed from the TCR beta constant segment and was followed by two successive PCR amplification steps. The original methods were these. MIGEC was used to demultiplex reads and group the reads by UMI, and MiTCR was used to assemble and quantify clonotypes. To exclude erroneous sequences, any TCR cDNA sequence not supported by at least two reads was discarded. Downstream repertoire analysis used the tcR package, and clonotypes were matched across fractions by CDR3 nucleotide sequence plus V segment. VDJmatch was used to annotate antigen specificity against VDJdb, with one amino acid substitution allowed in CDR3. TCRdb reprocessed the reads, and each CDR3 protein sequence is entered once, without DNA. None of the V and J calls come from the authors' own analysis; TCRdb made them. The sample table on file contains about 440,000 distinct CDR3 sequences. The ten largest clones represent 7.3% of the sample.

To determine HCMV serostatus, a commercial ELISA kit was used to detect HCMV-specific IgG in serum. Ficoll density gradient centrifugation was used to isolate peripheral blood mononuclear cells from blood. A note on this clonotype: This clone's antigen is unknown.

The chain couples TRBV27 to TRBJ1-2; TCRdb's D call, TRBD1, is unchecked because there is no DNA. The sequence came from a woman aged 18 to 75 in good health. The sequenced sample was blood T cells: a sorted CD56 or NKG2C T cell subset, CD4+ or CD8+ T cells, or bulk PBMC T cells (not recorded which). The CDR3 in this case is CASATFTGDGYTF.